This T cell receptor beta chain was sequenced for a study of T cell repertoires in cytomegalovirus infection. About the research overall: Researchers turned to recently identified HLA-C-restricted CMV epitopes as well as well-studied HLA-B-restricted ones. Study findings and constraints: The study identified carriers of CMV plus the relevant HLA from cumulative public TCR beta family frequency. Predominance within the ex vivo response was attributable to HLA-C-restricted CMV-specific TCR beta clonotypes.

TCRdb re-analysed the reads in MiXCR, keeping a single row per CDR3 protein. The sample includes about half a million distinct CDR3 sequences, about 33% of them seen just once. CDR3 length: 13 residues. V was clipped by 11 bases and J by 7 bases, with 18 bases between them. Points on this clonotype: Its cognate antigen is unknown.

The chain couples TRBV12-3 or TRBV12-4 to TRBJ2-1; D may be TRBD1 (6 bases). This clonotype was obtained from a human donor in good health (CMV status not recorded). Some clones in this sample may be carry-over from other donors' samples. Material: cultured PBMCs, obtained from culture after CMV antigen stimulation. In nucleotides, the CDR3 is TGTGCCTGCACATCAGGGGTTGGTAATGAGCAGTTCTTC. Translation gives CACTSGVGNEQFF.